The source of this T cell receptor (beta chain) is a study of cytomegalovirus exposure and HLA in healthy donors listed by TCRdb under 2017. Regarding the research as a whole: According to a later analysis, one platform produced both the 110 or so validation repertoires and the 666 repertoires of the first cohort. The study combined high-throughput TCR immunosequencing, statistical association of individual TCRs with disease status, and machine learning to predict cytomegalovirus infection status. Besides the first cohort of roughly 660 subjects, a separate validation cohort made up of 120 different subjects was used. The study was designed to test whether signatures of past pathogen exposure could be identified by cataloging public T cell receptors. The study at large found these results: Cytomegalovirus status was reported to be diagnosed by the classifier with high specificity and sensitivity in both the original and validation cohorts. The validation cohort had no HLA typing available for a later analysis, so co-occurrence within that cohort was assessed over all 120 or so repertoires. According to the authors, the approach could potentially be generalized to other disease states and immunological phenotypes. The study gave a list of about 170 TCR beta chains associated with cytomegalovirus. In vitro tests confirmed that three of the cytomegalovirus-associated TCR beta chains recognize cytomegalovirus antigens. Of the cluster scores, 85% to 95% were above 0 in a later analysis, which found that TCRs clustered in the first cohort also tended to co-occur in the roughly 130 validation repertoires. While some public TCRs were present in many individuals, most TCR sequences turned up only very rarely across donors.

Library prep was done by the immunoSEQ multiplex PCR assay. In the source study's methods: A statistical classification framework was built for diagnosing cytomegalovirus status from the catalog of TCR beta chain sequences. TCRdb stores this immuneACCESS table with in-frame sequences only. Part of the clones is absent; in the studies checked, under half of the shortfall reflects unresolved V genes, and no reason is known for the rest. That table gives V, J and clone size, and the DNA gave D and trimming. The sample records about 140,000 clones, less than 90% of which are singletons. Jointly, the top ten make up less than 3% of the sample. Separate from the roughly 700-subject first cohort, the validation cohort of over 90 subjects was the group to which the donors belonged. V was cut back by 4 bases and J by 7 bases, leaving a gap of 16 bases between them. The germline V gene specifies SGHDN as CDR1 and FVKESK as CDR2. Inclusive of the bounding cysteine and phenylalanine, the CDR3 is 15 residues long. Just CDR3 DNA is preserved here, 45 bases in frame from base 1.

As regards this clone: Its antigen is unknown. No base qualities exist here, and no much larger clone lies one base off it.

Sample: PBMCs. The chain uses TRBV14 and TRBJ1-4; confidence is insufficient to name the D gene. This clonotype was sampled from a man aged 18 to 35 in good health and CMV-seronegative. The base sequence is TGTGCCAGCAGCCCGGGTAGGGCCGGGGTTGAAAAACTGTTTTTT. Its protein reads: CASSPGRAGVEKLFF.